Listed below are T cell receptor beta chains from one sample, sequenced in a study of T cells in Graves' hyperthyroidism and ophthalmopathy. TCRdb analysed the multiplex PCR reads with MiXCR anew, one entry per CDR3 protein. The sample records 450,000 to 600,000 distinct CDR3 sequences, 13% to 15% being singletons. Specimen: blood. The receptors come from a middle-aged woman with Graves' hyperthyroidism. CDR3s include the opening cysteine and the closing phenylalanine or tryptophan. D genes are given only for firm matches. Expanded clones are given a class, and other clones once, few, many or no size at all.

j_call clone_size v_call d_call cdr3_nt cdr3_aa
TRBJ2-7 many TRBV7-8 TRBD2 TGTGCCAGCAGTCTTAGCGGGAGAACACGCAACGAGCAGTACTTC CASSLSGRTRNEQYF
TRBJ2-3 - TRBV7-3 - TGTGCCAGCAGCTTGCTGAACACAGATACGCAGTATTTT CASSLLNTDTQYF
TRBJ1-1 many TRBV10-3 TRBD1 TGTGCCACCGGACAGGGTCGGATGAACACTGAAGCTTTCTTT CATGQGRMNTEAFF
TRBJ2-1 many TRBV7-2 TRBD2 TGTGCCAGCAGCTTAGCACTAGCGGGCAGGAATGAGCAGTTCTTC CASSLALAGRNEQFF
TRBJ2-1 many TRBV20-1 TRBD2 TGCAGTGCGTCGGGACTAGCGGGAGGGAGCTCCTACAATGAGCAGTTCTTC CSASGLAGGSSYNEQFF
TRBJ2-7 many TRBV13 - TGTGCCAGCAGCCCCGCAAGCGGAACCTACGAGCAGTACTTC CASSPASGTYEQYF
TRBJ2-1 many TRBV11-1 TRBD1 TGTGCCAGCAGCAAGTGGACAGGGGAAAGCTCCTACAATGAGCAGTTCTTC CASSKWTGESSYNEQFF
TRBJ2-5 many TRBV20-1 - TGCAGTGCTAGAGATGCCAGGGTGGGGCAAGAGACCCAGTACTTC CSARDARVGQETQYF
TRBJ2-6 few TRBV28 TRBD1 TGTGCCAGCAAAGAACAGGGGTCCCCTGGGGCCAACGTCCTGACTTTC CASKEQGSPGANVLTF
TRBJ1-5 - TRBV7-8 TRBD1 TGTGCCAGCAGCTCTCCGGGACAGGGGGCGGTAAACGAGAATCAGCCCCAGCATTTT CASSSPGQGAVNENQPQHF
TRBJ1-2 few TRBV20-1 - TGCAGTGCTAGAGATTTGACGGGAAACTATGGCTACACCTTC CSARDLTGNYGYTF
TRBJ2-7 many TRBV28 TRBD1 TGTGCCGGAAGACCGGGACAGCGGAGTTACGAGCAGTACTTC CAGRPGQRSYEQYF
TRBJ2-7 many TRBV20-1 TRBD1 TGCAGTGCTAGTACAGGGGGCTCCTACGAGCAGTACTTC CSASTGGSYEQYF
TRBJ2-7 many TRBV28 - TGTGCCAGCAGTAAAACAGGGATGGGTGAGCAGTACTTC CASSKTGMGEQYF
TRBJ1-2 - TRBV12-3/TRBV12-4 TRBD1 TGTGCCAGCAGTACCGGGACAGGGGATTTTTCTAACTATGGCTACACCTTC CASSTGTGDFSNYGYTF
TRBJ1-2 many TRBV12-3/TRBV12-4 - TGTGCCAGCAGTATGAACACAGGGAGGCAGGGGGGCTACACCTTC CASSMNTGRQGGYTF
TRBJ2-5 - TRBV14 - TGTGCCAGCAGCCAAGCAGTAGGTGGACCCTCCCAAGAGACCCAGTACTTC CASSQAVGGPSQETQYF
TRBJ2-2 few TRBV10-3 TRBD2 TGTGCCATCAGTGATTCGGCTAGCGGGAGTCTCGGGGAGCTGTTTTTT CAISDSASGSLGELFF
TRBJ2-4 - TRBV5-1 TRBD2 TGCGCCAGCAGCTTGGGGCTAGCGGGACAACCCGCGAGATTTTACATTCAGTACTTC CASSLGLAGQPARFYIQYF
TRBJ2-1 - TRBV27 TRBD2 TGTGCCAGCCGGAGGACTAGCGGGAGACCCGAGCAGTTCTTC CASRRTSGRPEQFF
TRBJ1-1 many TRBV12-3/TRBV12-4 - TGTGCCAGCAGCCCAAAAGGGGGGATCCCTGAAGCTTTCTTT CASSPKGGIPEAFF
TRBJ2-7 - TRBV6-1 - TGTGCCAGCAAAAGCGGGCCCTACGAGCAGTACTTC CASKSGPYEQYF
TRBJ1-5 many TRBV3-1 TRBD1 TGTGCCAGCAGCCAAGGGACAGGGGGAGTTCAGCCCCAGCATTTT CASSQGTGGVQPQHF
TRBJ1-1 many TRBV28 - TGTGCCAGCAGTTTAACGGGGACACAGACGGTAGCTTTCTTT CASSLTGTQTVAFF
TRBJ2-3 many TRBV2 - TGTGCCAGCAGTGACTGGGGGAGTGGTGTTACAGATACGCAGTATTTT CASSDWGSGVTDTQYF
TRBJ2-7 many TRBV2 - TGTGCCAGCAACCAACTAGCTTCCTACGAGCAGTACTTC CASNQLASYEQYF
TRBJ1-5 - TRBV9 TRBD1 TGTGCCAGCAGCGGACCGGGACAGGGCAATCAGCCCCAGCATTTT CASSGPGQGNQPQHF
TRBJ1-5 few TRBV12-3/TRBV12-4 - TGTGCCAGCAATGAAGGATCCGGGGGGGTTAATCAGCCCCAGCATTTT CASNEGSGGVNQPQHF
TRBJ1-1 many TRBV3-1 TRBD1 TGTGCCAGCAGCCAAGGGACAGGGGGGTCGTTCTTT CASSQGTGGSFF
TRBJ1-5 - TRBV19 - TGTGCCAGTAGTATAATACAGGGTAGCAATCAGCCCCAGCATTTT CASSIIQGSNQPQHF
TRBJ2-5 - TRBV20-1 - TGCAGTGCTAGTACCCTCACTGGCCCCCAAGAGACCCAGTACTTC CSASTLTGPQETQYF
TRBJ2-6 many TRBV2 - TGTGCCAGCAGTGAACAGGGAGCTGGGGCCAACGTCCTGACTTTC CASSEQGAGANVLTF
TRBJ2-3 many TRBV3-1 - TGTGCCAGCAGCCAAGACGACATATTCGGGCTTGGGACAGATACGCAGTATTTT CASSQDDIFGLGTDTQYF
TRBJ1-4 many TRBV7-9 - TGTGCCAGCAGCTTCGGGAGGGATGGAGAACTGTTTTTT CASSFGRDGELFF
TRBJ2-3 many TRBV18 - TGTGCCAGCTCACCACAGGCTGATACGCAGTATTTT CASSPQADTQYF
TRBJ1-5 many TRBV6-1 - TGTGCCAGCAGTGGGTCAGGGGGCAATCAGCCCCAGCATTTT CASSGSGGNQPQHF
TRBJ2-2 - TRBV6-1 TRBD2 TGTGCCAGCAGGCTAATAGCGGGAGGGCCCTCCGGGGAGCTGTTTTTT CASRLIAGGPSGELFF
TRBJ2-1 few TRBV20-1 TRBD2 TGCAGTGCTTTCCAGCTAGCGGGAGGTCTATACAATGAGCAGTTCTTC CSAFQLAGGLYNEQFF
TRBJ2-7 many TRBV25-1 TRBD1 TGTGCCAGCACCCTAGGGGGGAGGGACAGGGACTACGAGCAGTACTTC CASTLGGRDRDYEQYF
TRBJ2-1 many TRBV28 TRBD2 TGTGCCAGCAGTTTACCCCGTGGGGGGGTCAATGAGCAGTTCTTC CASSLPRGGVNEQFF
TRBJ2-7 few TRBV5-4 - TGTGCCAGCAGCTTGGTTCTGGGAGGAGAGGCCGAGCAGTACTTC CASSLVLGGEAEQYF
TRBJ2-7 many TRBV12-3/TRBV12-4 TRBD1 TGTGCCAGCAGCTGGGGACAGGGGGCGAGGGAGCAGTACTTC CASSWGQGAREQYF
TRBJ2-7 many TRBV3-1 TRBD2 TGTGCCAGCAGCCAAGGGCTAGCGGAAAGCTCCTACGAGCAGTACTTC CASSQGLAESSYEQYF
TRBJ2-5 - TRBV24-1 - TGTGCCACCAGAACCGACCTGGTTGTCAGGCAAAAAGGGGAGACCCAGTACTTC CATRTDLVVRQKGETQYF
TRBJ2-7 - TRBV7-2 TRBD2 TGTGCCAGCAGCGCTGAGGGGAGACTAGCGGGAGGTGAGCAGTACTTC CASSAEGRLAGGEQYF